This T cell receptor (beta chain) stems from a study of CD8 T cells in Susac syndrome (dated by TCRdb to about 2019). Regarding the study in general: Of the Susac syndrome patients who were sequenced, about 6 had clinically active disease and roughly eight were in clinical remission. At blood withdrawal, Susac syndrome patients were therapy-naive, treated with corticosteroids (with IVIg additionally given to some), or treated with IVIg alone. The study used repertoire sequencing to test whether antigen drove CD8+ T cell activation and differentiation in Susac syndrome. CD8+ T cell repertoire clonality was compared between about a dozen healthy donors, some 14 Susac syndrome patients and 15 or so multiple sclerosis patients. Study-level results and caveats: Sixteen Susac-specific public clones were identified in the total CD8+ repertoire, and roughly five Susac-specific public clones were identified in the CD8+ TEMRA repertoire. CD8+ repertoires in Susac syndrome showed clonal expansion, which was highest in CD8+ TEMRA cells and was greater in clinically active patients than in remitting patients. The study acknowledged that relatively few individuals were included in the TCR sequencing and HLA analysis.

After removal of 5 bases from V and 8 bases from J, the junction retains 9 bases not matched to a gene. The germline V gene encodes CDR1 MRHNA and CDR2 SNTAGT. CDR3 length: 15 amino acids, cysteine to phenylalanine. Only the CDR3 DNA is retained, 45 bases long and in frame from the first base. Concerning this clonotype: No cognate antigen has been identified for it. No clone much larger than this one lies a single base away; base qualities are absent.

Peripheral blood CD8+ and CD4+ T cells from healthy donors, Susac syndrome patients and multiple sclerosis patients were profiled using high-throughput TCR beta sequencing. The Susac syndrome patients fulfilled recently defined diagnostic criteria for definite or probable disease. Bulk CD8+ and CD4+ T cells were purified by magnetic negative isolation, whereas CD8+ TEMRA cells were enriched by FACS. Blood was collected in EDTA tubes and processed within 24 hours, with PBMCs isolated through density gradient centrifugation. PBMCs intended for TCR sequencing were cryopreserved in liquid nitrogen and thawed later in a water bath at 37 degrees C. Purity of sorted or isolated CD4+, CD8+ and CD8+ TEMRA cells was at least 90%. RNA was extracted using the RNeasy kit, and roughly 0.45 to 1 ug of the RNA was reverse transcribed with random hexamers. TCR beta CDR3 regions were amplified with the immunoSEQ multiplex PCR assay covering 54 Vbeta and 13 Jbeta segments. Bias from PCR amplification was corrected by using a synthetic template baseline for primer optimization and for computational correction. As for how the authors treated the data: Reads were annotated to V, D and J genes per IMGT and analyzed with immunoSEQ Analyzer, keeping only productive sequences. Clonality was computed as one minus Shannon entropy normalized by log2 of the number of productive unique sequences. For each patient and control, public and private clones were evaluated within the 100 most prevalent clones. Clones were defined as Susac-specific when absent from the healthy and MS cohorts, from roughly 1,100 published viral clones and from other ImmuneACCESS disease sequences. TCRdb redid the processing of the public reads, applying fastp at Q25 and MiXCR, and retained in-frame beta chains. Identical CDR3 protein sequences are pooled into one entry, listed with their most common genes and DNA. V and J calls and clone size were set by TCRdb, not the authors. The sample has roughly 88,000 distinct CDR3 sequences on record, about 95% of them singletons. 0.4% to 0.45% of the sample is taken by the ten largest.

The V gene is TRBV6-4 and the J gene is TRBJ2-1, and 10 junctional nucleotides match TRBD1. The source material was CD8+ T cells from PBMCs. The source of this sequence is a human donor with Susac syndrome. Here is the DNA: TGTGCCAGCAGTAGAGGTGGGACAGGGGACGATGAGCAGTTCTTC. It encodes CASSRGGTGDDEQFF.